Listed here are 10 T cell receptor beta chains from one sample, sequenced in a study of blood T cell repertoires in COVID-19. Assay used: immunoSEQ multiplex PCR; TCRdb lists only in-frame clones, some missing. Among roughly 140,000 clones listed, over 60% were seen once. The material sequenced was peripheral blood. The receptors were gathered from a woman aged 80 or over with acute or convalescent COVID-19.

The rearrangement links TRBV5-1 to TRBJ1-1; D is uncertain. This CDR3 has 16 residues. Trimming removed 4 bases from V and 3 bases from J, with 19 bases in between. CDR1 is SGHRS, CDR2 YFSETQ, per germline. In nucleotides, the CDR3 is TGCGCCAGCAGCCCCCGAGAGGCTTTGTTCGACACTGAAGCTTTCTTT. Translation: CASSPREALFDTEAFF.

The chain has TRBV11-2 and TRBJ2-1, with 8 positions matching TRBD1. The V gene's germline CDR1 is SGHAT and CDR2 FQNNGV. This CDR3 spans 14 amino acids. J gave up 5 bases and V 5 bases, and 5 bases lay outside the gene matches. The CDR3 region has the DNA TGTGCCAGCAGCCCGGACAGGGCGGACAATGAGCAGTTCTTC. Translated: CASSPDRADNEQFF.

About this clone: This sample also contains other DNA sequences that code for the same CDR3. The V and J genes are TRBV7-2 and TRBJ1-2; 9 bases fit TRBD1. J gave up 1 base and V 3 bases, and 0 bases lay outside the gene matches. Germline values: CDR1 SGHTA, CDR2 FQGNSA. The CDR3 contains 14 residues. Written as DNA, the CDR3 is TGTGCCAGCAGCTTGGGACAGGGTAACTATGGCTACACCTTC. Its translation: CASSLGQGNYGYTF.

CDR3: CASSLLPSDSPRGELFF. In DNA, the CDR3 is TGTGCCAGCAGCCTTCTACCTAGCGACTCCCCTCGGGGGGAGCTGTTTTTT. The rearrangement uses TRBV4-2 and TRBJ2-2; TRBD2 might be the D (6 bases). Germline lookup yields CDR1 LGHNA and CDR2 YNFKEQ. This CDR3 contains 17 residues. V lost 4 bases, J lost 8 bases, and 23 bases lay in between.

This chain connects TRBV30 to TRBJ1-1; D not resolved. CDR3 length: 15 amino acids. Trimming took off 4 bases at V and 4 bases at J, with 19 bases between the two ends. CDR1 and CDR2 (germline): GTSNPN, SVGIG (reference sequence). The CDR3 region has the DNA TGTGCCTGGACTCATGGGGAGGAGTTTACCACTGAAGCTTTCTTT. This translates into CAWTHGEEFTTEAFF.

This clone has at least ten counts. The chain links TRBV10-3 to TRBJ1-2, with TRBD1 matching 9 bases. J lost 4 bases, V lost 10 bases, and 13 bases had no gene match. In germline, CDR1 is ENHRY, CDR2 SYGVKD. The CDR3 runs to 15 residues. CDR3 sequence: CATQDTGGFGYGYTF. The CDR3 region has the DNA TGTGCCACCCAGGACACAGGGGGCTTTGGCTATGGCTACACCTTC.

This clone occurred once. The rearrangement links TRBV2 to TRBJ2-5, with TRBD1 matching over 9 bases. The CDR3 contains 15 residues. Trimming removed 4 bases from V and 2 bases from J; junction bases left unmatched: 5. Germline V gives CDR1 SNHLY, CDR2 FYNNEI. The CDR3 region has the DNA TGTGCCAGCAGTGGGTACAGGGGGCCACAAGAGACCCAGTACTTC. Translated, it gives CASSGYRGPQETQYF.

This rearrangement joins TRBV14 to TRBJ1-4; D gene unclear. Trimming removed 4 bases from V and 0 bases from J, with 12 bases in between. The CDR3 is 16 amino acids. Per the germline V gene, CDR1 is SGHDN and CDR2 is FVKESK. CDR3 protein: CASSPVGTATNEKLFF. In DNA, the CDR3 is TGTGCCAGCAGCCCAGTCGGAACAGCAACTAATGAAAAACTGTTTTTT. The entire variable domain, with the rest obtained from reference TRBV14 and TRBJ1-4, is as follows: EAGVTQFPSHSVIEKGQTVTLRCDPISGHDNLYWYRRVMGKEIKFLLHFVKESKQDESGMPNNRFLAERTGGTYSTLKVQPAELEDSGVYFCASSPVGTATNEKLFFGSGTQLSVL.

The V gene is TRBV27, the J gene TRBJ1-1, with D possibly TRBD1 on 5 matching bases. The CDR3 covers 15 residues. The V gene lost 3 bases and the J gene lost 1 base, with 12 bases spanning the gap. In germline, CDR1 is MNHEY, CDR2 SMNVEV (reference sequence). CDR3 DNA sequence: TGTGCCAGCAGTTTGAAAAAAGGACAGAACACTGAAGCTTTCTTT. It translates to CASSLKKGQNTEAFF.

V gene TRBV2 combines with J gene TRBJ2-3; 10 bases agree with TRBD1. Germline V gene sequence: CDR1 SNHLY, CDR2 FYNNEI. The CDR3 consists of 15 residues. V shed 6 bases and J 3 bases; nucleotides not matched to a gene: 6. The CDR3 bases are TGTGCCAGCAGCTTACCGGGACAGGGGACAGATACGCAGTATTTT. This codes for CASSLPGQGTDTQYF.